One and the same sample provided the 22 T cell receptor beta chains below, sequenced in a study of blood T cell repertoires in COVID-19. Profiling relied on immunoSEQ multiplex PCR, and the TCRdb table lists in-frame clones only, not all of them. This table has 60,000 to 80,000 clones, 70% to 90% appearing once. Sequenced: peripheral blood. The origin of the receptors is a human donor in a cohort sampled during active COVID-19.

This chain connects TRBV9 to TRBJ1-2; 7 bases map to TRBD1. In germline, CDR1 is SGDLS, CDR2 YYNGEE. The CDR3 length is 15 residues. With 0 bases clipped from V and 2 bases from J, the junction kept 4 bases outside the gene matches. CDR3 region: CASSVGQGENYGYTF. Written as DNA, the CDR3 is TGTGCCAGCAGCGTAGGGCAGGGGGAGAACTATGGCTACACCTTC.

The table lists this clone with a count of one. The rearrangement links TRBV5-4 to TRBJ1-1; 7 positions agree with TRBD1. V shed 9 bases and J 4 bases; nucleotides not matched to a gene: 15. The CDR3 is made up of 15 amino acids. The V gene's germline CDR1 is SGHNT and CDR2 YYREEE (reference sequence). Here the CDR3 DNA reads TGTGCCATCTCACACACTGAGGGGGCCGGCACTGAAGCTTTCTTT. This sequence encodes CAISHTEGAGTEAFF. Complete variable domain (other parts from reference TRBV5-4 and TRBJ1-1): ETGVTQSPTHLIKTRGQQVTLRCSSQSGHNTVSWYQQALGQGPQFIFQYYREEENGRGNFPPRFSGLQFPNYSSELNVNALELDDSALYLCAISHTEGAGTEAFFGQGTRLTVV.

This chain joins TRBV6-2 or TRBV6-3 and TRBJ2-1; 8 bases map to TRBD2. Losses at the gene ends were 2 bases for V and 6 bases for J; bases not matched to a gene: 6. The CDR3 contains 15 residues. Germline CDR1 MNHEY, CDR2 SVGEGT. The CDR3 DNA is TGTGCCAGCAGTTACCCGGGAGGGGCGAGCAATGAGCAGTTCTTC. Its translation: CASSYPGGASNEQFF.

This chain joins TRBV7-9 and TRBJ1-4; TRBD1 aligns across 7 bases. CDR1 SEHNR and CDR2 FQNEAQ come from the germline V gene (reference sequence). V lost 2 bases, J lost 8 bases, and 2 bases stayed unmatched. The CDR3 totals 13 residues. CDR3 protein: CASSLQGEEKLFF. The CDR3 DNA is TGTGCCAGCAGCTTACAGGGGGAGGAAAAACTGTTTTTT.

V gene TRBV29-1 combines with J gene TRBJ2-5; 7 bases match TRBD2. Germline V gene lookup returns CDR1 SQVTM and CDR2 ANQGSEA. This CDR3 spans 17 amino acids. Unmatched junction bases numbered 20, after V lost 5 bases and J lost 5 bases. CDR3 protein: CSVTGTWDYLSPETQYF. In DNA, the CDR3 is TGCAGCGTTACCGGGACGTGGGACTATTTGTCTCCGGAGACCCAGTACTTC. The full variable domain, completed using reference TRBV29-1 and TRBJ2-5, is SAVISQKPSRDICQRGTSLTIQCQVDSQVTMMFWYRQQPGQSLTLIATANQGSEATYESGFVIDKFPISRPNLTFSTLTVSNMSPEDSSIYLCSVTGTWDYLSPETQYFGPGTRLLVL.

The rearrangement uses TRBV11-2 and TRBJ2-5; tentatively, D is TRBD1 (6 bases). The CDR3 covers 15 residues. Trimming pared 0 bases from V and 5 bases from J, leaving 13 bases between. Germline V lookup: CDR1 SGHAT, CDR2 FQNNGV. The CDR3 sequence is CASSLEGRGGETQYF. CDR3 sequence (DNA): TGTGCCAGCAGCTTAGAGGGCAGGGGCGGGGAGACCCAGTACTTC.

This chain uses TRBV11-2 with TRBJ1-5; D remains unclear. V was pared by 1 base and J by 6 bases, with 7 bases between. Per germline, CDR1 SGHAT and CDR2 FQNNGV. The CDR3 length is 13 residues. The CDR3 DNA follows: TGTGCCAGCAGCTTAGTCCCGGGTCAGCCCCAGCATTTT. Encoded protein: CASSLVPGQPQHF. The variable domain in full, with the rest retrieved from reference TRBV11-2 and TRBJ1-5, is EAGVAQSPRYKIIEKRQSVAFWCNPISGHATLYWYQQILGQGPKLLIQFQNNGVVDDSQLPKDRFSAERLKGVDSTLKIQPAKLEDSAVYLCASSLVPGQPQHFGDGTRLSIL.

The chain links TRBV3-1 (or the pseudogene TRBV3-2) to TRBJ2-3; TRBD2 agrees at 7 bases. Germline V gene lookup returns CDR1 LGHDT and CDR2 YNNKEL (reference sequence). This CDR3 contains 16 residues. V shed 1 base, J shed 2 bases, and the junction held 6 bases outside the gene matches. This CDR3 reads CASSQGSLAATDTQYF. CDR3 nucleotides: TGTGCCAGCAGCCAAGGGTCTCTAGCGGCCACAGATACGCAGTATTTT.

Only one count was recorded for this clone. This chain joins TRBV5-4 and TRBJ2-3; tentative D call: TRBD2 (6 bases). Looked up from germline, CDR1 is SGHNT and CDR2 is YYREEE (reference sequence). V lost 2 bases and J 2 bases, leaving 18 bases between the germline ends. The CDR3 length is 17 residues. Written as DNA, the CDR3 is TGTGCCAGCAGCTTCCCCGGAGTAGCGGCCAACACAGATACGCAGTATTTT. Its protein product is CASSFPGVAANTDTQYF.

J is TRBJ2-1 and V is TRBV20-1; TRBD2 agrees at 9 bases. V dropped 3 bases and J dropped 6; count of bases not matched to a gene: 9. Germline V lookup: CDR1 DFQATT, CDR2 SNEGSKA (reference sequence). This CDR3 region has 15 residues. The DNA for the CDR3 is TGCAGTGCTAGTGAAGCGGCGGGGGGGCCCAATGAGCAGTTCTTC. It codes for CSASEAAGGPNEQFF.

This rearrangement joins TRBV4-3 to TRBJ1-1; 8 positions agree with TRBD1. V was clipped by 5 bases and J by 2 bases; unmatched bases: 10. Germline CDR1 reads LGHNA; CDR2 reads YSLEER. CDR3 length: 16 amino acids. CDR3 amino acids: CASSKDRVKVNTEAFF. CDR3 nucleotide sequence: TGCGCCAGCAGCAAGGACAGGGTGAAGGTTAACACTGAAGCTTTCTTT.

The chain is built from TRBV25-1 and TRBJ2-7; the D gene is possibly TRBD2 (5 bases). CDR1 is MGHDK and CDR2 is SYGVNS in the germline V gene. The V gene lost 6 bases and the J gene lost 4 bases, with 19 bases spanning the gap. The CDR3 covers 15 residues. DNA of the CDR3: TGTGCCAGCAGGGAAACCGGGCCGGAGGCATACGAGCAGTACTTC. As protein: CASRETGPEAYEQYF.

CDR3 sequence (DNA): TGTGCCACCAGTGATCCGGGACAGGCTTCCTACGAGCAGTACTTC. This translates into CATSDPGQASYEQYF. The chain carries TRBV24-1 and TRBJ2-7; 8 bases match TRBD1. J gave up 1 base and V 3 bases, and 4 bases lay outside the gene matches. CDR3 size: 15 residues. The germline V gene encodes CDR1 KGHDR and CDR2 SFDVKD.

The chain employs TRBV28 and TRBJ1-5; 8 positions match TRBD1. CDR3 length: 19 residues. Germline CDR1 MDHEN, CDR2 SYDVKM. V shed 2 bases, J shed 1 base, and the junction held 13 bases outside the gene matches. The CDR3 here is CASSLPGGETGGSNQPQHF. DNA for the CDR3: TGTGCCAGCAGTTTACCAGGGGGCGAGACGGGAGGCAGCAATCAGCCCCAGCATTTT.

This chain uses TRBV27 with TRBJ1-4, with D uncertain. The V end lost 4 bases, the J end lost 1 base, and 13 bases lay between the germline ends. Per the germline V gene, CDR1 is MNHEY and CDR2 is SMNVEV (reference sequence). The length of the CDR3 is 16 residues. The CDR3 protein is CASSSRRERTNEKLFF. CDR3 in DNA: TGTGCCAGCAGTTCCCGGAGGGAACGAACTAATGAAAAACTGTTTTTT. The full variable domain, its missing parts supplied by reference TRBV27 and TRBJ1-4, is EAQVTQNPRYLITVTGKKLTVTCSQNMNHEYMSWYRQDPGLGLRQIYYSMNVEVTDKGDVPEGYKVSRKEKRNFPLILESPSPNQTSLYFCASSSRRERTNEKLFFGSGTQLSVL.

This clone was seen only a few times. V is TRBV7-2 and J is TRBJ2-7; D remains ambiguous. Trimming cost V 2 bases and J 4 bases, with 15 bases left between them. Germline CDR1 reads SGHTA; CDR2 reads FQGNSA. This CDR3 has 15 residues. CDR3 nucleotide sequence: TGTGCCAGCAGCTTATCTGTCGTTGTCGCGTACGAGCAGTACTTC. Protein product: CASSLSVVVAYEQYF. Full variable domain (rest looked up from reference TRBV7-2 and TRBJ2-7): GAGVSQSPSNKVTEKGKDVELRCDPISGHTALYWYRQSLGQGLEFLIYFQGNSAPDKSGLPSDRFSAERTGGSVSTLTIQRTQQEDSAVYLCASSLSVVVAYEQYFGPGTRLTVT.

V usage is TRBV28 and J usage is TRBJ1-1; D unresolved. V dropped 3 bases and J dropped 4 bases, with 3 bases sitting between them. Germline V gives CDR1 MDHEN, CDR2 SYDVKM. The CDR3 sequence is 11 residues long. In nucleotides, the CDR3 is TGTGCCAGCAGTTTGAGCACTGAAGCTTTCTTT. The encoded protein is CASSLSTEAFF. Full variable domain (missing parts from reference TRBV28 and TRBJ1-1): DVKVTQSSRYLVKRTGEKVFLECVQDMDHENMFWYRQDPGLGLRLIYFSYDVKMKEKGDIPEGYSVSREKKERFSLILESASTNQTSMYLCASSLSTEAFFGQGTRLTVV.

V usage is TRBV28 and J usage is TRBJ2-1; D is perhaps TRBD1 (6 bases). Germline CDR1 MDHEN, CDR2 SYDVKM. The V end was cut by 3 bases, the J end by 1 base, with 13 bases between. CDR3 length: 16 amino acids. The DNA of the CDR3 is TGTGCCAGCAGTTTCTTTGGGCAGGGGTCCTACAATGAGCAGTTCTTC. Protein sequence: CASSFFGQGSYNEQFF.

This chain joins TRBV11-1 and TRBJ1-1; D perhaps matches TRBD1 (5 bases). V was trimmed by 4 bases and J by 8 bases, leaving 23 bases between them. CDR3 length: 16 residues. CDR1 SGHAT and CDR2 FQDESV come from the germline V gene (reference sequence). As DNA, the CDR3 is TGTGCCAGCAGCTGGGCCGCAGGGTATGGGAACAACGAAGCTTTCTTT. Its translation is CASSWAAGYGNNEAFF. The full variable domain, rest sourced from reference TRBV11-1 and TRBJ1-1, is EAEVAQSPRYKITEKSQAVAFWCDPISGHATLYWYRQILGQGPELLVQFQDESVVDDSQLPKDRFSAERLKGVDSTLKIQPAELGDSAMYLCASSWAAGYGNNEAFFGQGTRLTVV.

This sequence joins TRBV20-1 and TRBJ1-1, with 9 nucleotides matching TRBD1. V lost 6 bases, J lost 6 bases, and 2 bases stayed unmatched. Germline V CDR1 and CDR2: DFQATT, SNEGSKA (reference sequence). CDR3 length: 11 amino acids. In nucleotides, the CDR3 is TGCAGTGCGCGACAGGGGGCTGAAGCTTTCTTT. Protein product: CSARQGAEAFF.

The chain uses TRBV27 and TRBJ2-2; D might be TRBD2 (6 bases). The V gene's germline CDR1 is MNHEY and CDR2 SMNVEV (reference sequence). CDR3 length: 17 residues. The V end was cut by 5 bases, the J end by 1 base, with 17 bases between. The CDR3 sequence is CASSPALLGGNTGELFF. The CDR3 DNA is TGTGCCAGCAGTCCCGCCCTGTTGGGAGGGAACACCGGGGAGCTGTTTTTT.

CDR3: CASSQGVGGPSSYEQYF. The CDR3, as DNA: TGCGCCAGCAGCCAAGGGGTTGGAGGGCCCTCCTCCTACGAGCAGTACTTC. The chain joins TRBV4-1 to TRBJ2-7; the D gene is possibly TRBD2 (6 bases). The CDR3 is 17 residues long. The germline gives CDR1 MGHRA, CDR2 YSYEKL. The V end was cut by 1 base, the J end by 0 bases, with 16 bases between.